This entry describes one T cell receptor beta chain. Its antigen is currently unknown. A read error is possible here, since a much larger clone lies one base away. Molecular barcoded adaptors covering alpha/delta and beta/gamma chains were used on approximately 400 ng RNA. MiXCR was run by TCRdb on the reads, yielding one entry per CDR3 protein. This table holds roughly 90,000 distinct CDR3 sequences, around 12% found once. The data stem from a study of read filtering for tumor transcriptome and immune sequencing. Study summary: The cohort had about 16 men and approximately 13 women aged roughly 47 to 90, mean about 66 years. TCR-mapped reads were about 3.5 to 11 million with IR-seq versus about 85 to 1,300 with RNA-seq. Whole-transcriptome libraries were prepared after DNase treatment. Findings and caveats of the study: Without single-read clonotypes, shared clonotype proportions correlated more between IR-seq and RNA-seq.

The sequenced sample consisted of a population of CD138-negative cells sorted from bone marrow. This TCR was recovered from a donor at least 40 years old with multiple myeloma.

The CDR3 region has the DNA TGTGCCAGCAGCTCCCCGGGACTAGCCTCCCACGAGCAGTACTTC. It encodes CASSSPGLASHEQYF. This rearrangement joins TRBV11-1 to TRBJ2-7, with 9 bases aligning to TRBD2. CDR1 and CDR2 from the germline V gene are SGHAT and FQDESV (reference sequence). The CDR3 covers 15 residues.